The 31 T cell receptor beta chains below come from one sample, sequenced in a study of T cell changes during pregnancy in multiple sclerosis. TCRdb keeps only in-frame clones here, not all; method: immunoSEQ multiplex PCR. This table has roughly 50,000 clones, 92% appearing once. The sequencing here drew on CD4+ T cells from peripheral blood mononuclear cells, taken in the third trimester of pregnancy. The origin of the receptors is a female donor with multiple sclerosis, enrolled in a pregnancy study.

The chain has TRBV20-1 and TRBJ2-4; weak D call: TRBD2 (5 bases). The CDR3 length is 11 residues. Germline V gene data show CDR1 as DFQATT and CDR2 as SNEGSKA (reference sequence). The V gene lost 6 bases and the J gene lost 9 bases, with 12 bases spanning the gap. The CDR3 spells CSAPHRGIQYF. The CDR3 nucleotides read TGCAGTGCCCCACACCGGGGCATTCAGTACTTC.

The CDR3 DNA reads TGTGCCAGTAGTATAGAAGGTGCAGCGATCAATGAGCAGTTCTTC. As protein: CASSIEGAAINEQFF. V and J are TRBV19 and TRBJ2-1; D is ambiguous. The V end was cut by 0 bases, the J end by 6 bases, with 12 bases between. The CDR3 has 15 amino acids. In germline, CDR1 is LNHDA, CDR2 SQIVND (reference sequence).

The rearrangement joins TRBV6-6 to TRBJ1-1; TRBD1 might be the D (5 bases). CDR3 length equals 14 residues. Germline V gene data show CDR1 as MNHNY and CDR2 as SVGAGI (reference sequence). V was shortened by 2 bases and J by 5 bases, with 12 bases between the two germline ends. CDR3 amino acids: CASSYDRGRTEAFF. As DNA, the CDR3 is TGTGCCAGCAGTTACGACCGGGGGAGGACTGAAGCTTTCTTT.

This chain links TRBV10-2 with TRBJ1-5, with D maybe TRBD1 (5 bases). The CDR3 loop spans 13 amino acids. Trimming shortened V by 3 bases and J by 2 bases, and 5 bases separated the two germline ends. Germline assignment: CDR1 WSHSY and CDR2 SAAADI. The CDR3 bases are TGCGCCAGCAGTGACAGGGGCAATCAGCCCCAGCATTTT. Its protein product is CASSDRGNQPQHF.

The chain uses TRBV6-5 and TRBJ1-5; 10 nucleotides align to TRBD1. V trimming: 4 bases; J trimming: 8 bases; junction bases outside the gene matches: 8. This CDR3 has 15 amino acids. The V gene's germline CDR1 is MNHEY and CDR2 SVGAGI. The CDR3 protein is CASSFSGTGAEPQHF. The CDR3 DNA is TGTGCCAGCAGTTTTTCAGGGACAGGGGCTGAGCCCCAGCATTTT.

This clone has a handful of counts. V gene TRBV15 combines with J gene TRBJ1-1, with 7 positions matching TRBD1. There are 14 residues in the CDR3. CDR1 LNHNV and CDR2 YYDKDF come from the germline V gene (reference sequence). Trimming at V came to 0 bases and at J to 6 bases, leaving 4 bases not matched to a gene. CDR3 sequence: CATSRDRGTAEAFF. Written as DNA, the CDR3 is TGTGCCACCAGCAGAGATCGGGGGACAGCTGAAGCTTTCTTT. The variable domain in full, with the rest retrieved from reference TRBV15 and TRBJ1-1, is DAMVIQNPRYQVTQFGKPVTLSCSQTLNHNVMYWYQQKSSQAPKLLFHYYDKDFNNEADTPDNFQSRRPNTSFCFLDIRSPGLGDTAMYLCATSRDRGTAEAFFGQGTRLTVV.

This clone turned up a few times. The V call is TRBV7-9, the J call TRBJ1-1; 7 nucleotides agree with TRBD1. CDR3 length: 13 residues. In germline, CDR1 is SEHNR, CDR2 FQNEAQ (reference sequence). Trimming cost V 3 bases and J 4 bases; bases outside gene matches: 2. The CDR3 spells CASSFDRATEAFF. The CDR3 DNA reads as TGTGCCAGCAGCTTTGACAGGGCCACTGAAGCTTTCTTT.

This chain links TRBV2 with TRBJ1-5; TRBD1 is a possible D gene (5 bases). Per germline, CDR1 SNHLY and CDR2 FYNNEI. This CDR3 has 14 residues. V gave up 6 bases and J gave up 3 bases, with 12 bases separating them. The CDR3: CASSQGGFNQPQHF. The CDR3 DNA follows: TGTGCCAGCAGCCAGGGAGGGTTCAATCAGCCCCAGCATTTT.

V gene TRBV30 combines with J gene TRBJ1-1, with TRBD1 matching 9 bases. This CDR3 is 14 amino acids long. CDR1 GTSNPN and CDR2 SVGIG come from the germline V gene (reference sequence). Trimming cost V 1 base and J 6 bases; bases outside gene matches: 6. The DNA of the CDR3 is TGTGCCTGGAGTGGACAGACAGGGGGGGCTGAAGCTTTCTTT. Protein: CAWSGQTGGAEAFF.

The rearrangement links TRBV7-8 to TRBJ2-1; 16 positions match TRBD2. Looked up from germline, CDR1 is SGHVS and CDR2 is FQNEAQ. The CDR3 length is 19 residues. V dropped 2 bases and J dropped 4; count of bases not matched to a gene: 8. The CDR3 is CASSLFGTSGRAGYNEQFF. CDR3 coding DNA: TGTGCCAGCAGCTTATTTGGGACTAGCGGGAGGGCCGGGTACAATGAGCAGTTCTTC.

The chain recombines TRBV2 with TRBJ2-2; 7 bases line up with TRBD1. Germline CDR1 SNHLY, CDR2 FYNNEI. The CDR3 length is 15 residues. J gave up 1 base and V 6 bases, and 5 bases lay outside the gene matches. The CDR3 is CASSSDRLNTGELFF. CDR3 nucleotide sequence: TGTGCCAGCAGCTCGGACAGGCTGAACACCGGGGAGCTGTTTTTT.

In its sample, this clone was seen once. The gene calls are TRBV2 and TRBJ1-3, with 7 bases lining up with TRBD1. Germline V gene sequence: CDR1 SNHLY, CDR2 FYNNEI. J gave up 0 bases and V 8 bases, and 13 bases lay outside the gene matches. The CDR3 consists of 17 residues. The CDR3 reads CASRDRTGLSSGNTIYF. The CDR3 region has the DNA TGTGCCAGCCGAGACCGGACAGGCCTCAGCTCTGGAAACACCATATATTTT.

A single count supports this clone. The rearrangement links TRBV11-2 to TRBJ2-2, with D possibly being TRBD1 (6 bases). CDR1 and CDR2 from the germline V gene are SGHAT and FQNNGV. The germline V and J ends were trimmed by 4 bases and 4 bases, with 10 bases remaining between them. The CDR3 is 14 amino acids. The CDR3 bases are TGTGCCAGCAGCTCGAACAGGGCCACCGGGGAGCTGTTTTTT. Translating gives CASSSNRATGELFF.

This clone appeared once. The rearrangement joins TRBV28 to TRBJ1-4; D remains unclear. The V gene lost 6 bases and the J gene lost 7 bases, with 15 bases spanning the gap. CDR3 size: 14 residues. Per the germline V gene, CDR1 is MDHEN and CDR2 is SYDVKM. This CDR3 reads CASRGPGEGEKLFF. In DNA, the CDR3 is TGTGCCAGCAGGGGCCCCGGAGAGGGTGAAAAACTGTTTTTT.

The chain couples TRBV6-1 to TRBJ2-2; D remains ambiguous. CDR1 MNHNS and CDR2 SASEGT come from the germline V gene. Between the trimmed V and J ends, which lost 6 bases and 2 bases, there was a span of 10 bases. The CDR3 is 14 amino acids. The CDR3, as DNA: TGTGCCAGCAGGCGACTTGTTAACACCGGGGAGCTGTTTTTT. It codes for CASRRLVNTGELFF.

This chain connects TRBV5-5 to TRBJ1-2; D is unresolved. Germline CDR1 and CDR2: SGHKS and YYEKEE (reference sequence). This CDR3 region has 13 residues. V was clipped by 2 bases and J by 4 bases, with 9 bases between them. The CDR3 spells CASSFEGSYGYTF. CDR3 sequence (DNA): TGTGCCAGCAGCTTCGAGGGATCCTATGGCTACACCTTC.

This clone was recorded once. The CDR3 region has the DNA TGTGCCAGCAGCTTGGACAGTCAGACCCAGTACTTC. Translated, it gives CASSLDSQTQYF. This rearrangement joins TRBV5-4 to TRBJ2-5; no reliable D call. Trimming cost V 0 bases and J 6 bases, with 6 bases left between them. This CDR3 spans 12 amino acids. Germline V CDR1 and CDR2: SGHNT, YYREEE (reference sequence).

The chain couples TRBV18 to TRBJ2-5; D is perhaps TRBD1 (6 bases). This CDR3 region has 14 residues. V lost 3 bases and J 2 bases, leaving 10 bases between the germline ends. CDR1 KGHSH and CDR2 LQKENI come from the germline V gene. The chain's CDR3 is CASSPRTVQETQYF. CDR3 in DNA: TGTGCCAGCTCACCTCGGACAGTGCAAGAGACCCAGTACTTC.

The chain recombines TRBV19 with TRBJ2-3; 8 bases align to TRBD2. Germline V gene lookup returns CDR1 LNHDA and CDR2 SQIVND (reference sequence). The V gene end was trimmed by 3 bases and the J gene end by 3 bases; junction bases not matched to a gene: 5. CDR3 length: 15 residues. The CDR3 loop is CASSIRRGATDTQYF. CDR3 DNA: TGTGCCAGTAGTATCCGGCGGGGGGCGACAGATACGCAGTATTTT.

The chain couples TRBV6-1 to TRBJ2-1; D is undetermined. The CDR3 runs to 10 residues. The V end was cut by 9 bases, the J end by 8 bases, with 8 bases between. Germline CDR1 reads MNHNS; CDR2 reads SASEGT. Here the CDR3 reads CASRSDEQFF. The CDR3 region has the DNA TGTGCCAGTAGGAGTGATGAGCAGTTCTTC.

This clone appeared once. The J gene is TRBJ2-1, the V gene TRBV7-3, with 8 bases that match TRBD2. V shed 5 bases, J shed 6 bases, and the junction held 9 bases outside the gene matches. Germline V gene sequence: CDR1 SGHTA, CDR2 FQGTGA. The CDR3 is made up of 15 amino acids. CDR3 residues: CASSLDGGVPNEQFF. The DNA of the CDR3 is TGTGCCAGCAGCCTCGACGGGGGGGTCCCCAATGAGCAGTTCTTC.

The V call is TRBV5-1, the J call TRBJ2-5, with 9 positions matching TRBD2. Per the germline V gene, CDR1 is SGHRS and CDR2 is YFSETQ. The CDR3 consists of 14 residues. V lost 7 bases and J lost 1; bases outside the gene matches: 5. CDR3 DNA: TGCGCCAGCCAAGCGGGGGGCGTCCAAGAGACCCAGTACTTC. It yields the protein CASQAGGVQETQYF.

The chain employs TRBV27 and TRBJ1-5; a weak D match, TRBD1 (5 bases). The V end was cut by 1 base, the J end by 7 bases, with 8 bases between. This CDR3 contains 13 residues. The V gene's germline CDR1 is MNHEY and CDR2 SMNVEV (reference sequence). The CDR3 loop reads CASSLWQGQPQHF. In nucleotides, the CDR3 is TGTGCCAGCAGTTTATGGCAGGGCCAGCCCCAGCATTTT.

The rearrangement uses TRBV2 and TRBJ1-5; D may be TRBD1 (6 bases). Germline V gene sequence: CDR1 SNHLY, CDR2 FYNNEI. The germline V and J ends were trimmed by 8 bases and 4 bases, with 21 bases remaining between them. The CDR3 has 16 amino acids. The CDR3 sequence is CASGTSLTGRNQPQHF. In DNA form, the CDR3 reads TGTGCCAGCGGGACGTCGTTGACAGGCAGGAATCAGCCCCAGCATTTT.

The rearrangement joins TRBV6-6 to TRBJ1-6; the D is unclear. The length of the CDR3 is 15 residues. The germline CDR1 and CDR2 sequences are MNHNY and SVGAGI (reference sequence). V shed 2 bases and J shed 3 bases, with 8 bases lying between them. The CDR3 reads CASSYGQYYNSPLHF. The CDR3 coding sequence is TGTGCCAGCAGTTACGGGCAGTACTATAATTCACCCCTCCACTTT.

CDR3 region: CASSESPGAWEKLFF. The CDR3 DNA reads TGTGCCAGCAGTGAAAGCCCTGGGGCTTGGGAAAAACTGTTTTTT. This chain connects TRBV6-1 to TRBJ1-4; a weak D match, TRBD1 (5 bases). V lost 2 bases to trimming and J lost 8 bases, with 15 bases between them. This CDR3 has 15 amino acids. Germline CDR1 is MNHNS and CDR2 is SASEGT.

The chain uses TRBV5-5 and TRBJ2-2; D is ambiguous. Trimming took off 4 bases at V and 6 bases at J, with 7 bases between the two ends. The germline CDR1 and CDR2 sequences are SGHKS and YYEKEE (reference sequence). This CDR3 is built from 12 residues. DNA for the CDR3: TGTGCCAGCAGCCCCCGGTCCGGGGAGCTGTTTTTT. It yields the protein CASSPRSGELFF.

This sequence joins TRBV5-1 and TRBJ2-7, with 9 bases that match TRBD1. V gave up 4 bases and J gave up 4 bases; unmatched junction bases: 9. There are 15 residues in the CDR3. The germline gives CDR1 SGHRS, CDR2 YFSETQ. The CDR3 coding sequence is TGCGCCAGCAGCCCAACCGGGACAGGGTATTACGAGCAGTACTTC. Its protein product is CASSPTGTGYYEQYF.

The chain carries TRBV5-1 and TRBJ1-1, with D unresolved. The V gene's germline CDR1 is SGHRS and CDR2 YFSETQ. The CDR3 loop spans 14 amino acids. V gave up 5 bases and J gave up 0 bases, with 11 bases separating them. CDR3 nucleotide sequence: TGCGCCAGCAGATTCGCTAGCATGAACACTGAAGCTTTCTTT. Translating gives CASRFASMNTEAFF.

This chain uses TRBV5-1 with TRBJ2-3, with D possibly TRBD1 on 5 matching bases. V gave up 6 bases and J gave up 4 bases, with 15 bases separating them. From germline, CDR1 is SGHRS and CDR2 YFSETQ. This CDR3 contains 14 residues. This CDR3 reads CASISSPRADTQYF. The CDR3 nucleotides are TGCGCCAGCATCTCGTCCCCCAGGGCAGATACGCAGTATTTT.

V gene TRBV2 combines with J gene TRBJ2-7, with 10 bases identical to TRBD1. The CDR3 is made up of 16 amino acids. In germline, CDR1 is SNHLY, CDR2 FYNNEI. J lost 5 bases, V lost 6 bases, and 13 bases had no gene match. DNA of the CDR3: TGTGCCAGCAGGGAAAAGGGGGGGACAGGGGCTGACGAGCAGTACTTC. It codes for CASREKGGTGADEQYF.